These 27 T cell receptor beta chains share one sample of origin, sequenced in a study of T-cell memory formation after mild COVID-19. TCRdb analysed the 5' RACE reads with MiXCR anew, one entry per CDR3 protein. Here the sample spans about 360,000 distinct CDR3 sequences, 13% to 15% being singletons. Sequenced sample: PBMCs or a T cell subset sorted from them (not recorded which). The receptors derive from a man between 18 and 35 years old who had mild COVID-19 (a few samples of this study predate the infection). Cell type and time point are not known.

This clonotype has only a few counts. The gene calls are TRBV7-2 and TRBJ2-3; 11 positions agree with TRBD2. Looked up from germline, CDR1 is SGHTA and CDR2 is FQGNSA. The CDR3 runs to 16 residues. J was trimmed by 0 bases and V by 6 bases; bases with no gene match: 5. CDR3 loop: CASRLLAGASTDTQYF. In DNA form, the CDR3 reads TGTGCCAGCAGGCTACTAGCGGGGGCCAGCACAGATACGCAGTATTTT.

V gene TRBV24-1 combines with J gene TRBJ2-5; TRBD1 matches at 7 bases. This CDR3 spans 14 amino acids. Germline lookup yields CDR1 KGHDR and CDR2 SFDVKD. The trim removed 8 bases at V and 2 bases at J, leaving 7 bases unmatched. The CDR3 region is CATNPGGNQETQYF. Here the CDR3 DNA reads TGTGCCACCAATCCAGGGGGTAATCAAGAGACCCAGTACTTC.

A few counts support this clonotype. CDR3 coding DNA: TGTGCCAGCAGCCGCGGGATTTTAGAGACCCAGTACTTC. Encoded protein: CASSRGILETQYF. This chain uses TRBV7-2 with TRBJ2-5; maybe TRBD2 (6 bases). The ends were cut back, 5 bases at V and 4 bases at J, with 11 bases in the middle. CDR3 size: 13 residues. Germline V gene data show CDR1 as SGHTA and CDR2 as FQGNSA.

CDR3 DNA sequence: TGTGCCAGCAGCCAACAGGGTCTCTATGGCTACACCTTC. It specifies CASSQQGLYGYTF. The V gene is TRBV3-1, the J gene TRBJ1-2; perhaps TRBD1 as D (5 bases). The V gene's germline CDR1 is LGHDT and CDR2 YNNKEL (reference sequence). The CDR3 contains 13 residues. The V end was cut by 2 bases, the J end by 4 bases, with 8 bases between.

In this sample, this clonotype turned up a few times. This chain links TRBV27 with TRBJ1-3; D unresolved. Deletions cut 8 bases from V and 0 bases from J, with 8 bases between. Germline lookup yields CDR1 MNHEY and CDR2 SMNVEV (reference sequence). This CDR3 contains 13 residues. The CDR3 DNA reads TGTGCCAGCCTACGCGGCTCTGGAAACACCATATATTTT. Amino acid sequence: CASLRGSGNTIYF.

The J gene is TRBJ1-2, the V gene TRBV7-2, with no clear D. Trimming took 5 bases from V and 6 from J, leaving 16 bases between them. Germline-derived CDR1 and CDR2 are SGHTA and FQGNSA. CDR3 length: 14 amino acids. CDR3 sequence reads: CASSASSPNNGYTF. Written as DNA, the CDR3 is TGTGCCAGCAGCGCGTCGTCCCCGAACAATGGCTACACCTTC.

A few counts support this clonotype. The V call is TRBV11-2, the J call TRBJ2-1; D unresolved. The CDR3 has 15 residues. Trimming removed 4 bases at V and 0 bases at J, with 10 bases between. CDR1 is SGHAT and CDR2 is FQNNGV in the germline V gene. The CDR3 spells CASSSSSSSYNEQFF. The CDR3 DNA sequence: TGTGCCAGCAGCTCCTCGTCGAGCTCCTACAATGAGCAGTTCTTC.

This clonotype occurred a few times. The genes are TRBV29-1 and TRBJ1-2, with D perhaps matching TRBD1 (6 bases). The CDR3 covers 13 residues. The germline V gene has CDR1 SQVTM and CDR2 ANQGSEA. Trimming pared 3 bases from V and 4 bases from J, leaving 12 bases between. The CDR3 DNA is TGCAGCGTTGATCCCCAGGGGAGCTATGGCTACACCTTC. As protein: CSVDPQGSYGYTF.

The rearrangement links TRBV18 to TRBJ1-5; TRBD1 is a possible D gene (6 bases). V was clipped by 0 bases and J by 2 bases, with 17 bases between them. CDR3 size: 18 residues. The V gene's germline CDR1 is KGHSH and CDR2 LQKENI. The CDR3 sequence is CASSPPNAGVFGNQPQHF. The CDR3 bases are TGTGCCAGCTCACCACCTAACGCAGGGGTTTTCGGCAATCAGCCCCAGCATTTT.

This chain links TRBV5-5 with TRBJ1-6; the match to TRBD1 covers 7 bases. CDR1 is SGHKS, CDR2 YYEKEE, per germline (reference sequence). The CDR3 totals 16 residues. V was clipped by 0 bases and J by 7 bases; unmatched bases: 7. This CDR3 reads CASSLAPTGTNSPLHF. CDR3 nucleotide sequence: TGTGCCAGCAGCTTGGCCCCGACAGGGACAAATTCACCCCTCCACTTT.

A few counts support this clonotype. The chain carries TRBV2 and TRBJ1-5; TRBD1 matches at 8 bases. Germline V lookup: CDR1 SNHLY, CDR2 FYNNEI. The CDR3 has 16 amino acids. V lost 3 bases to trimming and J lost 4 bases; unmatched junction nucleotides: 8. CDR3 in DNA: TGTGCCAGCAGTGATCCCCGTACAGGGGGGAATCAGCCCCAGCATTTT. This codes for CASSDPRTGGNQPQHF.

This clonotype has just a few counts. V usage is TRBV27 and J usage is TRBJ2-3; TRBD2 matches at 7 bases. J was trimmed by 5 bases and V by 2 bases; bases with no gene match: 13. Germline CDR1 is MNHEY and CDR2 is SMNVEV (reference sequence). CDR3 length equals 17 residues. The CDR3 nucleotides read TGTGCCAGCAGTTTAGATGGTATTACTGGGGGGGGAGATACGCAGTATTTT. Translation: CASSLDGITGGGDTQYF.

This chain joins TRBV29-1 and TRBJ1-3; tentative D call: TRBD1 (6 bases). This CDR3 is built from 13 residues. Germline loops: CDR1 SQVTM, CDR2 ANQGSEA. Trimming removed 0 bases at V and 10 bases at J, with 13 bases between. Here the CDR3 DNA reads TGCAGCGTTGAAGATCGAGGGGGGGGGACCATATATTTT. Protein: CSVEDRGGGTIYF.

The rearrangement joins TRBV3-1 to TRBJ2-5; 8 nucleotides match TRBD2. CDR3 length: 14 residues. Unmatched junction bases numbered 5, after V lost 4 bases and J lost 4 bases. The germline gives CDR1 LGHDT, CDR2 YNNKEL (reference sequence). The chain's CDR3 is CASSLREGRETQYF. In DNA form, the CDR3 reads TGTGCCAGCAGCCTTCGGGAGGGAAGAGAGACCCAGTACTTC.

This clonotype was detected a few times. V usage is TRBV5-1 and J usage is TRBJ2-2, with 13 positions matching TRBD2. With 3 bases clipped from V and 8 bases from J, the junction kept 7 bases outside the gene matches. The CDR3 length is 16 residues. Germline CDR1 is SGHRS and CDR2 is YFSETQ. The CDR3 DNA follows: TGCGCCAGCAGCTCCGGACTAGCGGGAGATTCTGGGGAGCTGTTTTTT. This encodes CASSSGLAGDSGELFF.

The chain employs TRBV11-2 and TRBJ2-3; TRBD1 matches at 11 bases. J gave up 2 bases and V 1 base, and 5 bases lay outside the gene matches. CDR3 length: 17 residues. Germline values: CDR1 SGHAT, CDR2 FQNNGV. CDR3 bases: TGTGCCAGCAGCTTAGGGGGTGGACAGGGGGCCACAGATACGCAGTATTTT. This sequence encodes CASSLGGGQGATDTQYF. Full variable domain (remainder filled in from reference TRBV11-2 and TRBJ2-3): EAGVAQSPRYKIIEKRQSVAFWCNPISGHATLYWYQQILGQGPKLLIQFQNNGVVDDSQLPKDRFSAERLKGVDSTLKIQPAKLEDSAVYLCASSLGGGQGATDTQYFGPGTRLTVL.

The sample holds a few counts of this clonotype. The chain is built from TRBV6-5 and TRBJ2-5; 11 bases match TRBD2. This CDR3 spans 13 amino acids. Germline-derived CDR1 and CDR2 are MNHEY and SVGAGI. V was pared by 7 bases and J by 4 bases, with 2 bases of the junction left unmatched. The CDR3 protein is CASTTSGAETQYF. The CDR3 nucleotides read TGTGCCAGCACGACTAGCGGGGCAGAGACCCAGTACTTC.

This clonotype has a handful of counts. The rearrangement uses TRBV6-5 and TRBJ2-6; D uncertain. V was pared by 8 bases and J by 1 base, with 6 bases between. This CDR3 spans 13 amino acids. Germline CDR1 MNHEY, CDR2 SVGAGI. In nucleotides, the CDR3 is TGTGCCAGCTGGGAATCTGGGGCCAACGTCCTGACTTTC. It translates to CASWESGANVLTF.

The table lists this clonotype with a few counts. This sequence joins TRBV15 and TRBJ2-2; D could derive from TRBD1 or TRBD2 (6 bases each). The V gene lost 3 bases and the J gene lost 6 bases, with 11 bases spanning the gap. The CDR3 totals 14 residues. Per the germline V gene, CDR1 is LNHNV and CDR2 is YYDKDF (reference sequence). The CDR3 spells CATSSIGGPGELFF. CDR3 nucleotide sequence: TGTGCCACCAGCAGTATCGGGGGCCCCGGGGAGCTGTTTTTT.

This clonotype was seen a few times. The V and J genes are TRBV12-3 or TRBV12-4 and TRBJ1-2, with D hard to call. The germline V and J ends were trimmed by 2 bases and 5 bases, with 9 bases remaining between them. The CDR3 loop spans 13 amino acids. The CDR3 sequence is CASSLYLGYGYTF. CDR3 bases: TGTGCCAGCAGTTTATATCTGGGATATGGCTACACCTTC.

This clonotype was detected only a few times. The chain joins TRBV3-1 to TRBJ1-2; D remains unclear. V lost 1 base to trimming and J lost 4 bases, with 10 bases between them. CDR1 is LGHDT, CDR2 YNNKEL, per germline (reference sequence). There are 14 residues in the CDR3. The CDR3 DNA is TGTGCCAGCAGCCAAGGCGCAGACCGCTATGGCTACACCTTC. This codes for CASSQGADRYGYTF.

This clonotype was seen many times. This chain links TRBV5-1 with TRBJ2-7; 7 positions match TRBD1. The CDR3 runs to 14 residues. Germline CDR1 and CDR2: SGHRS and YFSETQ. Unmatched junction bases numbered 5, after V lost 5 bases and J lost 0 bases. In DNA form, the CDR3 reads TGCGCCAGCAGATCCGGGACAGCCTCCTACGAGCAGTACTTC. This codes for CASRSGTASYEQYF.

This clonotype was detected a few times. This chain connects TRBV6-1 to TRBJ1-1, with 8 positions matching TRBD1. After removal of 3 bases from V and 9 bases from J, the junction contained 9 bases not matched to a gene. In germline, CDR1 is MNHNS, CDR2 SASEGT. CDR3 length: 14 residues. The CDR3 DNA reads as TGTGCCAGCAGTGACCGGGACAGGATTTTGAAAGCTTTCTTT. Its translation is CASSDRDRILKAFF.

This clonotype was seen a handful of times. The chain combines TRBV7-6 with TRBJ2-7; tentative D call: TRBD2 (7 bases). This CDR3 comprises 15 residues. The germline V and J ends were trimmed by 1 base and 5 bases, with 15 bases remaining between them. Germline CDR1 SGHVS, CDR2 FNYEAQ. In DNA form, the CDR3 reads TGTGCCAGCAGCTTAGATCCTGCGGGGGCAAACGAGCAGTACTTC. Amino acids: CASSLDPAGANEQYF.

This clonotype was seen a handful of times. The junction differs from germline at one of its ends, possibly a read error. The V call is TRBV7-9, the J call TRBJ2-1, with 8 bases lining up with TRBD1. Germline values: CDR1 SEHNR, CDR2 FQNEAQ (reference sequence). The CDR3 length is 11 residues. The CDR3 bases are TGTGCCAGCAGCTCCCAGGGACAGGAGGACTTC. This encodes CASSSQGQEDF.

This chain links TRBV24-1 with TRBJ1-1; D call uncertain. The CDR3 covers 13 residues. Germline loops: CDR1 KGHDR, CDR2 SFDVKD. The ends were cut back, 6 bases at V and 1 base at J, with 8 bases in the middle. The CDR3 nucleotides are TGTGCCACCAGTCTCGGTCCGAACACTGAAGCTTTCTTT. It translates to CATSLGPNTEAFF.

This clonotype was seen more than once but under ten times. This chain joins TRBV12-3 or TRBV12-4 and TRBJ1-6; the D is unclear. Trimming took 5 bases from V and 12 from J, leaving 11 bases between them. The CDR3 length is 12 residues. CDR3 in DNA: TGTGCCAGCAGTCCCCTAAGAGGACCCCTCCACTTT. It translates to CASSPLRGPLHF.